Presented here are 6 T cell receptor beta chains from one specimen sequenced in a study of shared clonotypes between healthy human individuals. Clones were read by immunoSEQ multiplex PCR, and TCRdb kept only the in-frame ones, dropping some. The table includes 550,000 to 800,000 clones, 90% detected once. The sample comprised memory CD8+ T cells from PBMCs. Subset noted: CD45RO+ cells pooled with CCR7-negative TemRA cells. The receptors were gathered from a man between 18 and 29 years old in good health. Some clones in this sample may be carry-over from other donors' samples.

The chain uses TRBV28 and TRBJ2-3; tentatively, D is TRBD1 (5 bases). CDR3 size: 15 residues. The V gene lost 2 bases and the J gene lost 9 bases, with 18 bases spanning the gap. From germline, CDR1 is MDHEN and CDR2 SYDVKM. The CDR3 region has the DNA TGTGCCAGCAGTTTACAACAGGTTGACTTGTGGACGCAGTATTTT. Translated: CASSLQQVDLWTQYF.

This rearrangement joins TRBV29-1 to TRBJ2-7; weak D call: TRBD2 (6 bases). This CDR3 spans 13 amino acids. V lost 3 bases, J lost 2 bases, and 11 bases lay in between. Germline loops: CDR1 SQVTM, CDR2 ANQGSEA. CDR3 protein: CSVDAGSAYEQYF. CDR3 DNA: TGCAGCGTTGACGCGGGGTCAGCCTACGAGCAGTACTTC.

The chain is built from TRBV4-1 and TRBJ2-2; 9 nucleotides agree with TRBD1. V gave up 0 bases and J gave up 3 bases; unmatched junction bases: 5. There are 17 residues in the CDR3. Germline V gene data show CDR1 as MGHRA and CDR2 as YSYEKL. CDR3 sequence: CASSQEWGTGYTGELFF. Here the CDR3 DNA reads TGCGCCAGCAGCCAAGAGTGGGGGACAGGGTACACCGGGGAGCTGTTTTTT.

The rearrangement joins TRBV15 to TRBJ2-1, with D maybe TRBD2 (5 bases). Per the germline V gene, CDR1 is LNHNV and CDR2 is YYDKDF (reference sequence). The CDR3 is 17 amino acids. The V and J ends lost 3 bases and 7 bases respectively, with 22 bases between them. CDR3 nucleotides: TGTGCCACCAGCAGCCGAGGGCCGGGGTTCTTCGTAAATGAGCAGTTCTTC. It is translated as CATSSRGPGFFVNEQFF.

This chain connects TRBV5-1 to TRBJ2-1, with TRBD2 matching 10 bases. This CDR3 is built from 15 residues. Trimming cost V 1 base and J 5 bases; bases outside gene matches: 3. The germline gives CDR1 SGHRS, CDR2 YFSETQ. The CDR3 loop reads CASSLLLAGDNEQFF. DNA of the CDR3: TGCGCCAGCAGCTTGCTCCTAGCGGGGGACAATGAGCAGTTCTTC. The full variable domain, rest sourced from reference TRBV5-1 and TRBJ2-1, is KAGVTQTPRYLIKTRGQQVTLSCSPISGHRSVSWYQQTPGQGLQFLFEYFSETQRNKGNFPGRFSGRQFSNSRSEMNVSTLELGDSALYLCASSLLLAGDNEQFFGPGTRLTVL.

This chain links TRBV19 with TRBJ2-2; D not resolved. The ends were cut back, 2 bases at V and 1 base at J, with 14 bases in the middle. The CDR3 consists of 17 residues. CDR1 and CDR2 (germline): LNHDA, SQIVND (reference sequence). The CDR3 reads CASSIPGFVGNTGELFF. CDR3 nucleotide sequence: TGTGCCAGTAGTATACCCGGGTTCGTTGGGAACACCGGGGAGCTGTTTTTT.